Included here is one T cell receptor (beta chain) sequence, with context. This clone was counted between two and nine times. Its antigen has not been determined. Nothing much larger sits one base from this clone, and base qualities are not available. This entry belongs to a study of blood T cell repertoires in COVID-19 (dated by TCRdb to about 2020). Context from the whole study: Recovered participants in ImmuneRACE Cohort 3 were defined as having two consecutive negative NP/OP PCR tests, clearance from a healthcare professional, or resolution of symptoms. Where available, HLA class I and class II types were obtained from metadata supplied by the sample provider rather than from assay-based typing. Samples covering the acute and convalescent phases of COVID-19 were provided by collaborators in the United States, Italy and Spain. The samples were drawn from two sources: the first 160 participants of the ongoing ImmuneRACE study, and over 950 subjects contributed by 6 global collaborators. A de-identified subject ID, COVID-19 status, age in years and sex were almost always included in the sample metadata. The prospective study material was composed of cDNA or gDNA derived from T cells, B-cell-depleted T cells, or PBMCs. The repertoires were made available in a free public database intended to serve as a resource for research on the immune response to SARS-CoV-2. Deeply sampled blood TCRbeta repertoires from subjects exposed to, actively infected with, or recovered from COVID-19 were included in the dataset.

CDR1 and CDR2 were assigned from the germline V gene (reference sequence) as SEHNR and FQNEAQ. The cysteine opens and the phenylalanine closes a CDR3 of 17 amino acids. Kept here is only the CDR3 DNA, which spans 51 bases and is read in frame from base 1. V ends up 5 bases short and J 4 bases short, with an unmatched junction base count of 11. Enrolling through a virtual design, the prospective study's participants ranged in age from roughly 18 to 100 years and lived across roughly 23 United States geographic areas. Cohort assignment in the prospective study relied on participant-reported clinical history from a screening survey and a study questionnaire. In the prospective study, mobile phlebotomists collected whole blood, serum and a nasopharyngeal or oropharyngeal swab from each participant. Participants in the prospective study had the option to provide additional blood draws and questionnaires over a 2-month period. Before DNA extraction, prospective study blood samples were shipped either frozen or at room temperature.

TCRbeta CDR3 regions were amplified from genomic DNA using the immunoSEQ Assay, a bias-controlled multiplex PCR. On the study's bioinformatics: Within the assay, amplification of reference gene primers was used to estimate how many nucleated cells each sample contained. To quantify the absolute abundance of each unique TCRbeta CDR3 rearrangement, sequence reads were collapsed and filtered. For each sample, productive Simpson clonality was calculated by taking the square root of Simpson's diversity index across productive rearrangements. The table comes from immuneACCESS by way of TCRdb, which keeps in-frame sequences with V and J called. Part of the clones is missing from these tables; in studies checked, under half for an unresolved V gene and the rest for unknown reasons. For V, J and clone size, that table is used; D and trimming come from the DNA. The sample profile shows over 110,000 clones; approximately 84% of them were found once. Roughly 3.7% of the sample is taken by the ten largest.

General study outcomes and caveats: The quantity of clinical and demographic metadata differed by source and by participant and was supplied without curation.

The rearranged segments are TRBV7-9 and TRBJ2-2; 9 middle bases align to TRBD2. Input material: PBMCs or T cells enriched from blood (not recorded which). This sequence originates from a man between 50 and 59 years old in a cohort exposed to, infected with or recovered from COVID-19 (not recorded which). The nucleotide sequence is TGTGCCAGCAGCACCCCGGGAGCGGGAGGAAGCACCGGGGAGCTGTTTTTT. This codes for CASSTPGAGGSTGELFF. Here the CDR3 is joined to the reference TRBV7-9 and TRBJ2-2 genes, and the full variable domain is: DTGVSQNPRHKITKRGQNVTFRCDPISEHNRLYWYRQTLGQGPEFLTYFQNEAQLEKSRLLSDRFSAERPKGSFSTLEIQRTEQGDSAMYLCASSTPGAGGSTGELFFGEGSRLTVL.